What follows are 26 T cell receptor beta chains derived from one specimen sequenced in a study of blood T cell repertoires in COVID-19. Generated by immunoSEQ multiplex PCR, the TCRdb table keeps only in-frame clones and is missing some. Here the sample spans 390,000 or so clones, over 80% being singletons. The sample consisted of PBMCs or T cells enriched from blood (not recorded which). These receptors all stem from a woman aged 45-60 years who had recovered from COVID-19.

The chain joins TRBV7-9 to TRBJ2-3; 8 nucleotides match TRBD1. Germline CDR1 and CDR2: SEHNR and FQNEAQ (reference sequence). Germline trimming cut 1 base from V and 2 bases from J; bases unmatched to any gene: 5. The CDR3 consists of 16 residues. The CDR3, as DNA: TGTGCCAGCAGCTTAGGCTCAGGGGGCCACACAGATACGCAGTATTTT. Amino acids: CASSLGSGGHTDTQYF.

CDR3 DNA sequence: TGCGCCAGCAGCCAAGGTAGCCAGATAGCCAAAAACATTCAGTACTTC. This codes for CASSQGSQIAKNIQYF. V is TRBV4-3 and J is TRBJ2-4; D is unclear. The CDR3 loop spans 16 amino acids. Per germline, CDR1 LGHNA and CDR2 YSLEER. With 1 base removed from V and 0 bases from J, the gap between germline ends came to 10 bases.

V and J are TRBV9 and TRBJ1-4, with TRBD1 matching over 7 bases. Germline V gene lookup returns CDR1 SGDLS and CDR2 YYNGEE. V shed 3 bases and J 7 bases; nucleotides not matched to a gene: 3. The CDR3 length is 13 residues. The CDR3 here is CASSAGQAEKLFF. In DNA, the CDR3 is TGTGCCAGCAGCGCCGGACAGGCTGAAAAACTGTTTTTT.

The DNA of the CDR3 is TGTGCCAGCAGGGAGACAGGAACCACTGAAGCTTTCTTT. This sequence encodes CASRETGTTEAFF. The chain links TRBV27 to TRBJ1-1, with D possibly being TRBD1 (6 bases). In germline, CDR1 is MNHEY, CDR2 SMNVEV (reference sequence). Trimming pared 6 bases from V and 4 bases from J, leaving 12 bases between. The CDR3 consists of 13 residues.

The CDR3 DNA reads as TGTGCCAGCAGTTTTATGGGGGCAGGGACGCGTCAACCTGAAGCTTTCTTT. It specifies CASSFMGAGTRQPEAFF. The rearrangement links TRBV27 to TRBJ1-1; D possibly corresponds to TRBD1 (6 bases). This CDR3 region has 17 residues. Germline values: CDR1 MNHEY, CDR2 SMNVEV (reference sequence). V lost 3 bases and J 6 bases, leaving 23 bases between the germline ends.

This chain uses TRBV9 with TRBJ2-2; D might be TRBD1 (5 bases). Per the germline V gene, CDR1 is SGDLS and CDR2 is YYNGEE. This CDR3 contains 17 residues. Trimming removed 3 bases at V and 2 bases at J, with 17 bases between. The CDR3 coding sequence is TGTGCCAGCAGCGCCCCAAGGGGCAGGAGCAACACCGGGGAGCTGTTTTTT. This encodes CASSAPRGRSNTGELFF.

This chain connects TRBV9 to TRBJ2-5; possibly TRBD2 for D (7 bases). This CDR3 is built from 14 residues. The germline V gene encodes CDR1 SGDLS and CDR2 YYNGEE. Trimming took off 5 bases at V and 3 bases at J, with 14 bases between the two ends. CDR3 region: CASSLTGTKETQYF. CDR3 in DNA: TGTGCCAGCAGTCTTACAGGGACTAAAGAGACCCAGTACTTC.

This chain joins TRBV29-1 and TRBJ1-2; TRBD1 matches at 8 bases. The CDR3 contains 15 residues. Looked up from germline, CDR1 is SQVTM and CDR2 is ANQGSEA. The V gene end was trimmed by 4 bases and the J gene end by 8 bases; junction bases not matched to a gene: 15. The CDR3 DNA follows: TGCAGCGTTGCCACCGGGACAGGTGGCCTGGGGGGCTACACCTTC. Encoded protein: CSVATGTGGLGGYTF.

The chain combines TRBV7-2 with TRBJ2-3, with 8 bases matching TRBD2. The germline V gene encodes CDR1 SGHTA and CDR2 FQGNSA. After removal of 5 bases from V and 2 bases from J, the junction contained 6 bases not matched to a gene. CDR3 length: 15 amino acids. CDR3 sequence (DNA): TGTGCCAGCAGCCCGGGACTAGGGGACACAGATACGCAGTATTTT. Encoded protein: CASSPGLGDTDTQYF.

Only one count was recorded for this clone. This chain joins TRBV20-1 and TRBJ1-5; perhaps TRBD1 as D (5 bases). V lost 3 bases and J lost 0, with 9 bases in between. The CDR3 runs to 14 residues. Germline V gene data show CDR1 as DFQATT and CDR2 as SNEGSKA (reference sequence). CDR3 sequence (DNA): TGCAGTGCTAGTAGGGGTAGTAGCAATCAGCCCCAGCATTTT. Translation gives CSASRGSSNQPQHF.

The V and J genes are TRBV5-1 and TRBJ2-3; the D is unclear. The CDR3 consists of 14 residues. Germline values: CDR1 SGHRS, CDR2 YFSETQ. Deletions cut 7 bases from V and 0 bases from J, with 12 bases between. Here the CDR3 DNA reads TGCGCCAGCCGCCCCGCCGGGAGCACAGATACGCAGTATTTT. This encodes CASRPAGSTDTQYF.

The V call is TRBV3-1 (or the pseudogene TRBV3-2), the J call TRBJ2-3; 14 bases are shared with TRBD2. After removal of 4 bases from V and 4 bases from J, the junction contained 4 bases not matched to a gene. The length of the CDR3 is 16 residues. Germline V gene sequence: CDR1 LGHDT, CDR2 YNNKEL (reference sequence). CDR3 sequence reads: CASSRVTSGGADTQYF. CDR3 nucleotides: TGTGCCAGCAGCCGAGTGACTAGCGGGGGGGCAGATACGCAGTATTTT.

The chain is built from TRBV7-8 and TRBJ1-2, with 7 bases lining up with TRBD1. Germline V gene sequence: CDR1 SGHVS, CDR2 FQNEAQ. J gave up 6 bases and V 3 bases, and 4 bases lay outside the gene matches. CDR3 size: 13 residues. The CDR3 region has the DNA TGTGCCAGCAGCTTCACAGGGGTTAATGGCTACACCTTC. Its protein product is CASSFTGVNGYTF.

This clone showed up just a few times. The chain carries TRBV12-3 or TRBV12-4 and TRBJ2-7; 8 nucleotides match TRBD1. This CDR3 is built from 11 residues. V shed 6 bases, J shed 8 bases, and the junction held 3 bases outside the gene matches. In DNA, the CDR3 is TGTGCCAGCAGAGCAGGGGGCAAGCAGTACTTC. Translating it yields CASRAGGKQYF.

The genes are TRBV6-1 and TRBJ1-5; the D is unclear. CDR3 length: 15 residues. V lost 2 bases and J lost 1, with 9 bases in between. CDR1 and CDR2 from the germline V gene are MNHNS and SASEGT. CDR3 sequence: CASSEYRPSNQPQHF. For the CDR3, the DNA is TGTGCCAGCAGTGAATACAGACCGAGCAATCAGCCCCAGCATTTT.

The V and J genes are TRBV4-1 and TRBJ2-1; 15 nucleotides match TRBD2. The CDR3 extends over 15 amino acids. Trimming at V came to 1 base and at J to 9 bases, leaving 1 base not matched to a gene. CDR1 and CDR2 (germline): MGHRA, YSYEKL. The chain's CDR3 is CASSQGGLAGGEQFF. The CDR3 DNA reads as TGCGCCAGCAGCCAAGGGGGACTAGCGGGAGGTGAGCAGTTCTTC.

The V call is TRBV18, the J call TRBJ1-3; no reliable D call. The V and J ends lost 3 bases and 2 bases respectively, with 11 bases between them. Germline V CDR1 and CDR2: KGHSH, LQKENI. The CDR3 totals 15 residues. CDR3 nucleotides: TGTGCCAGCTCACCCATTCGGAGCACTGGAAACACCATATATTTT. This gives the protein CASSPIRSTGNTIYF. Based on the CDR3 plus reference TRBV18 and TRBJ1-3, the full variable domain is NAGVMQNPRHLVRRRGQEARLRCSPMKGHSHVYWYRQLPEEGLKFMVYLQKENIIDESGMPKERFSAEFPKEGPSILRIQQVVRGDSAAYFCASSPIRSTGNTIYFGEGSWLTVV.

This clone was counted a single time. The chain couples TRBV28 to TRBJ1-6; 8 nucleotides align to TRBD1. This CDR3 has 17 residues. The V gene's germline CDR1 is MDHEN and CDR2 SYDVKM. V gave up 7 bases and J gave up 9 bases; unmatched junction bases: 17. The CDR3 loop is CASTFPRTGWGFSPLHF. The CDR3 DNA follows: TGTGCCAGCACCTTTCCGAGGACAGGGTGGGGCTTTTCACCCCTCCACTTT.

The chain combines TRBV7-9 with TRBJ1-1; D not certain. CDR3 length: 14 amino acids. Germline-derived CDR1 and CDR2 are SEHNR and FQNEAQ (reference sequence). Trimming stripped 4 bases from V and 1 base from J, with 10 bases between. In DNA, the CDR3 is TGTGCCAGCAGCTCGGTCCATTCGAACACTGAAGCTTTCTTT. It encodes CASSSVHSNTEAFF.

This chain joins TRBV7-9 and TRBJ1-1, with a possible D match to TRBD1 (5 bases). This CDR3 spans 16 amino acids. Germline CDR1 SEHNR, CDR2 FQNEAQ (reference sequence). The germline V and J ends were trimmed by 1 base and 2 bases, with 14 bases remaining between them. The CDR3 region has the DNA TGTGCCAGCAGCTTAGGATCAGGGTCTGGAAACACTGAAGCTTTCTTT. This encodes CASSLGSGSGNTEAFF.

The sample holds a few counts of this clone. The CDR3 loop is CASSYGGQAQHF. CDR3 in DNA: TGTGCCAGCAGTTACGGGGGACAGGCCCAGCATTTT. The chain has TRBV6-2 or TRBV6-3 and TRBJ1-5; 8 bases are a match to TRBD1. Trimming cost V 2 bases and J 11 bases; bases outside gene matches: 2. Germline CDR1 reads MNHEY; CDR2 reads SVGEGT. The CDR3 length is 12 residues.

This chain links TRBV2 with TRBJ2-5; weak D call: TRBD2 (6 bases). This CDR3 has 14 residues. V was shortened by 8 bases and J by 5 bases, with 18 bases between the two germline ends. Per the germline V gene, CDR1 is SNHLY and CDR2 is FYNNEI. Written as DNA, the CDR3 is TGTGCCAGCGGGGGGACCGACGTAGGGGAGACCCAGTACTTC. It encodes CASGGTDVGETQYF. Full variable domain (missing parts from reference TRBV2 and TRBJ2-5): EPEVTQTPSHQVTQMGQEVILRCVPISNHLYFYWYRQILGQKVEFLVSFYNNEISEKSEIFDDQFSVERPDGSNFTLKIRSTKLEDSAMYFCASGGTDVGETQYFGPGTRLLVL.

In DNA, the CDR3 is TGTGCCAGTAACAACGTCCGTCAGCCCCAGCATTTT. It translates to CASNNVRQPQHF. J is TRBJ1-5 and V is TRBV19; D unclear. Per germline, CDR1 LNHDA and CDR2 SQIVND (reference sequence). The CDR3 runs 12 residues. The V gene lost 7 bases and the J gene lost 6 bases, with 10 bases spanning the gap.

The J gene is TRBJ2-4, the V gene TRBV30; the D is unclear. Per germline, CDR1 GTSNPN and CDR2 SVGIG (reference sequence). There are 14 residues in the CDR3. V lost 2 bases and J lost 4, with 12 bases in between. CDR3 loop: CAWSRVPLKNIQYF. CDR3 in DNA: TGTGCCTGGAGTAGAGTTCCTCTTAAAAACATTCAGTACTTC.

The chain is built from TRBV2 and TRBJ2-1; possibly TRBD2 for D (6 bases). Germline assignment: CDR1 SNHLY and CDR2 FYNNEI. This CDR3 region has 14 residues. Deletions cut 6 bases from V and 2 bases from J, with 11 bases between. This chain's CDR3 is CASSGSAPYNEQFF. DNA for the CDR3: TGTGCCAGCAGCGGGAGTGCCCCCTACAATGAGCAGTTCTTC.

In its sample, this clone was seen once. The chain joins TRBV6-2 or TRBV6-3 to TRBJ1-3, with D unresolved. This CDR3 is 15 amino acids long. Germline lookup yields CDR1 MNHEY and CDR2 SVGEGT. V shed 0 bases and J shed 0 bases, with 6 bases lying between them. Here the CDR3 reads CASSYSTYSGNTIYF. The CDR3 DNA sequence: TGTGCCAGCAGTTACTCGACTTACTCTGGAAACACCATATATTTT.